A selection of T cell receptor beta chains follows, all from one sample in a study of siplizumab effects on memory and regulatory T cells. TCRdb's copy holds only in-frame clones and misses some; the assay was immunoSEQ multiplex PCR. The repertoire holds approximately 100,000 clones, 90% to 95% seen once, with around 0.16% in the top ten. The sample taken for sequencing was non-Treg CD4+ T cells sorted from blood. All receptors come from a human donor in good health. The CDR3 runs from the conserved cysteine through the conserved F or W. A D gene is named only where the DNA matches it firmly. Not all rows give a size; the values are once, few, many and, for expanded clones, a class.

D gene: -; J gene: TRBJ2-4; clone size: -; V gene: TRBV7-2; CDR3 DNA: TGTGCCAGCAGCTTAACTCGGACAGAAAACATTCAGTACTTC; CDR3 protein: CASSLTRTENIQYF
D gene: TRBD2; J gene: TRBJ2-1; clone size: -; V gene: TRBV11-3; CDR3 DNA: TGTGCCAGCAGCTTGGTAGCGGGGGGGAACGATGAGCAGTTCTTC; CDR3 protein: CASSLVAGGNDEQFF
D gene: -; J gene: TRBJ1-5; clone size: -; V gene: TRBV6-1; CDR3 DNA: TGTGCCAGCTCCCTCGATTCGGGTCCCAATCAGCCCCAGCATTTT; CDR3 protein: CASSLDSGPNQPQHF
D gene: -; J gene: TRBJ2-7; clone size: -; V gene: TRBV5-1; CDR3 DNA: TGCGCCAGCAGCTTGTTGTCGGGACCTTCCTACGAGCAGTACTTC; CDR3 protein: CASSLLSGPSYEQYF
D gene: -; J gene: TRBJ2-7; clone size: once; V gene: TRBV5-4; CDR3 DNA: TGTGCCAGCAGCCCGAGGCCGGGACAACCGAACCACGAGCAGTACTTC; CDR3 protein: CASSPRPGQPNHEQYF
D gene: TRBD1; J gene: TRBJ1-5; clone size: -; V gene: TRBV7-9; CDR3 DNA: TGTGCCAGCAGCCCCGACAGGGACAGCAATCAGCCCCAGCATTTT; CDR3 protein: CASSPDRDSNQPQHF
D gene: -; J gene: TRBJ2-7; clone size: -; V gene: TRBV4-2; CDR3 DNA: TGTGCCAGCAGCCAACTAACAACCGGAGGCCGGGGCTCCTACGAGCAGTACTTC; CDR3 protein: CASSQLTTGGRGSYEQYF
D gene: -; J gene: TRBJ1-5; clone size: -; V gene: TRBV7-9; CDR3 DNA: TGTGCCAGCAGCCGTACAGGCAATCAGCCCCAGCATTTT; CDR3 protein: CASSRTGNQPQHF
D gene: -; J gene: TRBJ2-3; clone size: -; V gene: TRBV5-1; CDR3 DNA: TGCGCCAGCAGCTTGTTAGGTGATACGCAGTATTTT; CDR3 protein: CASSLLGDTQYF
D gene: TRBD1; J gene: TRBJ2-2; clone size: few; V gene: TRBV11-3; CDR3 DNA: TGTGCCAGCAGCCCGGACAGGGGGGCCGGGGAGCTGTTTTTT; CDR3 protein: CASSPDRGAGELFF
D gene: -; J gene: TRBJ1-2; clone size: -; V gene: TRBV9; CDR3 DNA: TGTGCCAGCAGCGCCGACAGCTATGGCTACACCTTC; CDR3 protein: CASSADSYGYTF
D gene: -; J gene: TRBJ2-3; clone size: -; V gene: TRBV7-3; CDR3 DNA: TGTGCCAGCAGCTTAGGGCTAGCCGGCTCCACAGATACGCAGTATTTT; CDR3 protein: CASSLGLAGSTDTQYF
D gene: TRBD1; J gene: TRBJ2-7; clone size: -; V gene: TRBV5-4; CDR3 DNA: TGTGCCAGCAGCTTGGGGGACAGGGCCTACGAGCAGTACTTC; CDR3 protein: CASSLGDRAYEQYF
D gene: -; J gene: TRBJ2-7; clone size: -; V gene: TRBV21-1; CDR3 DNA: TGTGCCAGCAGCCAATGCAGGGTTTCCGAGCAGTACTTC; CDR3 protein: CASSQCRVSEQYF
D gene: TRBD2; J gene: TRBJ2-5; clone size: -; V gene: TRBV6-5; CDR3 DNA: TGTGCCAGCAGAGGGACTAGCGGAGAGACCCAGTACTTC; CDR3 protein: CASRGTSGETQYF
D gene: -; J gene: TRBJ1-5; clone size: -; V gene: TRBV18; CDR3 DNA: TGTGCCAGCTCACCAGAGGCTAGCAATCAGCCCCAGCATTTT; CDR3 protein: CASSPEASNQPQHF
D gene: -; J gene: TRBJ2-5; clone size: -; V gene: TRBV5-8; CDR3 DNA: TGTGCCAGCAGCTTTAGAGAGACCCAGTACTTC; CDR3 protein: CASSFRETQYF
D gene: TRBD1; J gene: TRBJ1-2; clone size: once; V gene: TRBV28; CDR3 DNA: TGTGCCAGCAGCCGACAGGGGTCGCTTTACGGCTACACCTTC; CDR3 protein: CASSRQGSLYGYTF
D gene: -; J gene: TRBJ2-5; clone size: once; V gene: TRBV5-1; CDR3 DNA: TGCGCCAGCAAAAAGGGTGAGAACCAAGAGACCCAGTACTTC; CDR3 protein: CASKKGENQETQYF
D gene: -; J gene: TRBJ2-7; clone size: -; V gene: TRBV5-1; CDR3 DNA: TGCGCCAGCAGCTACCTTATAGGGGTTCGCTACGAGCAGTACTTC; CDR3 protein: CASSYLIGVRYEQYF
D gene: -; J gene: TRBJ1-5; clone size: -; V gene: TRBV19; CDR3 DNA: TGTGCCAGTAGTACCCGGGACCCAGGAAATAGCAATCAGCCCCAGCATTTT; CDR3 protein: CASSTRDPGNSNQPQHF
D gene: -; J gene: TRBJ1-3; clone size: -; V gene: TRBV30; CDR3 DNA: TGTGCCTGGCGGGGGTGGGGGTTTACTGGAAACACCATATATTTT; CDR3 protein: CAWRGWGFTGNTIYF
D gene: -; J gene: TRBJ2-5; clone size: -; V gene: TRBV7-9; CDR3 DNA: TGTGCCAGCAGCCCGCCCGGTGGGCAGCAAGAGACCCAGTACTTC; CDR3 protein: CASSPPGGQQETQYF
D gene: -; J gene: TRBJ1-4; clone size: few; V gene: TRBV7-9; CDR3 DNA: TGTGCCAGCAGCTTAGTTGGAGACACTAATGAAAAACTGTTTTTT; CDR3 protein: CASSLVGDTNEKLFF
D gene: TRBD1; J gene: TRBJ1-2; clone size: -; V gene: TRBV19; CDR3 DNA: TGTGCCAGTTCTCCCGCGGGACAGGGATATGGCTACACCTTC; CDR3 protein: CASSPAGQGYGYTF
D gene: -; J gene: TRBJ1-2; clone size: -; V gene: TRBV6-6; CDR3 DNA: TGTGCCAGCAGGATGCGACAGTCCTCTCTATGGGACACCTTC; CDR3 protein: CASRMRQSSLWDTF
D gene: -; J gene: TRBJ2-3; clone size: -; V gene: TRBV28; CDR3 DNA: TGTGCCAGCAGCCCTCTGGGGTTTGAGGGCACAGATACGCAGTATTTT; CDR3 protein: CASSPLGFEGTDTQYF
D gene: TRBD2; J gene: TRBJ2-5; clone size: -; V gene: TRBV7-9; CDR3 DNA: TGTGCCAGCAGCCAAACTAGCGGGGGGCCTGGGGAGACCCAGTACTTC; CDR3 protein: CASSQTSGGPGETQYF
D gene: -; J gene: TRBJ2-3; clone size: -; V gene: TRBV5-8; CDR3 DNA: TGTGCCAGCAGCCCAAGTATCAACCCGACAAGTGGGACAGATACGCAGTATTTT; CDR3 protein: CASSPSINPTSGTDTQYF
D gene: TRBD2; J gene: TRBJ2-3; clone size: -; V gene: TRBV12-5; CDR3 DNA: TGTGCTAGTGGTCCCCGACTAGCGGGAGAAGATACGCAGTATTTT; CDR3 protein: CASGPRLAGEDTQYF
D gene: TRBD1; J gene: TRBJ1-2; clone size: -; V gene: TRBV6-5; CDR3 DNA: TGTGCCAGCAGTTACCTAGGACAGGGCGGCTACACCTTC; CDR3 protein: CASSYLGQGGYTF